These 17 T cell receptor beta chains share one sample of origin, sequenced in a study of blood T cells in healthy people across ages. A J-beta primer mix and a sample-barcoded 5' primer were used in a second PCR of roughly 6 to 11 cycles. TCRdb processed the 5' RACE reads anew with MiXCR; each CDR3 protein has one entry. The profile covers 760,000 or so distinct CDR3 sequences, with 20% to 25% appearing a single time and roughly 9% taken by the ten largest. The sample was also linked to a second study, of T cells of mothers and their children.

Input material: blood. The source is a boy between 10 and 17 years old in good health.

This clonotype showed up just a few times. This sequence joins TRBV19 and TRBJ2-2, with D possibly being TRBD1 or TRBD2 (6 bases each). This CDR3 has 14 amino acids. Germline CDR1 and CDR2: LNHDA and SQIVND (reference sequence). V lost 10 bases and J lost 5, with 17 bases in between. The CDR3 DNA reads as TGTGCCACCAGGGGAGCGGGCGGTACCGGGGAGCTGTTTTTT. This sequence encodes CATRGAGGTGELFF.

The table lists this clonotype with a few counts. The genes are TRBV5-8 and TRBJ2-3, with D perhaps matching TRBD2 (5 bases). The CDR3 has 13 amino acids. In germline, CDR1 is SGHTS, CDR2 YDEGEE. Trimming left V 5 bases short and J 5 bases short, with 12 bases between. The CDR3 region has the DNA TGTGCCAGCAGGGGGAGAAGTCAAGATACGCAGTATTTT. Protein: CASRGRSQDTQYF.

The chain links TRBV24-1 to TRBJ2-5; 9 nucleotides match TRBD1. The DNA end is more similar to TRBJ2-7, so the J call may be wrong. CDR1 KGHDR and CDR2 SFDVKD come from the germline V gene. This CDR3 region has 16 residues. This CDR3 reads CATSGGPGTGTCEQYF. CDR3 nucleotides: TGTGCCACCAGTGGGGGCCCCGGGACAGGGACCTGCGAGCAGTACTTC.

V gene TRBV6-5 combines with J gene TRBJ2-5; unclear D gene. The J call may not be correct, given that the DNA end is closer to TRBJ2-7. The germline CDR1 and CDR2 sequences are MNHEY and SVGAGI. This CDR3 contains 16 residues. Here the CDR3 reads CASSYSPSPSKGEQYF. For the CDR3, the DNA is TGTGCCAGCAGTTACTCTCCCAGCCCCTCCAAGGGCGAGCAGTACTTC.

The genes are TRBV9 and TRBJ2-5; TRBD2 matches at 14 bases. With V trimmed by 0 bases and J by 4 bases, 8 bases remained unmatched. The CDR3 loop spans 18 amino acids. Per germline, CDR1 SGDLS and CDR2 YYNGEE. CDR3 protein: CASSVGLAGGQVGETQYF. CDR3 in DNA: TGTGCCAGCAGCGTAGGACTAGCGGGAGGGCAAGTGGGAGAGACCCAGTACTTC.

This clonotype was found a few times. This chain links TRBV2 with TRBJ2-7, with unresolved D. From germline, CDR1 is SNHLY and CDR2 FYNNEI. The V and J ends lost 10 bases and 6 bases respectively, with 16 bases between them. The CDR3 is 12 amino acids. The CDR3 DNA reads TGTGCCACCATAAAAGGTCCTCGCGAGCAGTACTTC. It encodes CATIKGPREQYF.

The CDR3 DNA reads as TGTGCCAGCAGTTTACGCGGGGGCCTGCCGGAGCAGTACTTC. It encodes CASSLRGGLPEQYF. The genes are TRBV28 and TRBJ2-7, with D maybe TRBD2 (7 bases). V was cut by 2 bases and J by 7 bases, with 15 bases left in between. Germline-derived CDR1 and CDR2 are MDHEN and SYDVKM. The CDR3 totals 14 residues.

This clonotype was seen only a few times. CDR3 coding DNA: TGTGCCAGCAGCCAAGGGGGGAGAGGGACTGAAGCTTTCTTT. This encodes CASSQGGRGTEAFF. The chain joins TRBV3-1 to TRBJ1-1; D might be TRBD1 (5 bases). The germline V gene has CDR1 LGHDT and CDR2 YNNKEL (reference sequence). The CDR3 runs 14 residues. V was shortened by 1 base and J by 5 bases, with 11 bases between the two germline ends. Looking up the rest from reference TRBV3-1 and TRBJ1-1 gives the full variable domain: DTAVSQTPKYLVTQMGNDKSIKCEQNLGHDTMYWYKQDSKKFLKIMFSYNNKELIINETVPNRFSPKSPDKAHLNLHINSLELGDSAVYFCASSQGGRGTEAFFGQGTRLTVV.

This clonotype was picked up a small number of times. The gene calls are TRBV12-3 or TRBV12-4 and TRBJ1-6; unclear D gene. The V end lost 2 bases, the J end lost 4 bases, and 6 bases lay between the germline ends. The length of the CDR3 is 14 residues. CDR3 DNA sequence: TGTGCCAGCAGTTTAAGAACTTATAATTCACCCCTCCACTTT. It specifies CASSLRTYNSPLHF.

This clonotype was seen more than once but under ten times. This sequence joins TRBV20-1 and TRBJ1-6, with D uncertain. Germline CDR1 DFQATT, CDR2 SNEGSKA (reference sequence). V was clipped by 1 base and J by 4 bases, with 5 bases between them. The CDR3 spans 13 residues. The CDR3 sequence is CSARGNYNSPLHF. The CDR3 DNA is TGCAGTGCTAGAGGGAATTATAATTCACCCCTCCACTTT.

The V gene is TRBV5-1, the J gene TRBJ2-5; D is perhaps TRBD1 (6 bases). V was pared by 4 bases and J by 0 bases, with 13 bases between. The germline gives CDR1 SGHRS, CDR2 YFSETQ. CDR3 length: 15 amino acids. CDR3 loop: CASSPRGGDQETQYF. The CDR3 DNA follows: TGCGCCAGCAGCCCAAGAGGGGGAGACCAAGAGACCCAGTACTTC.

This clonotype was counted only a few times. The J gene is TRBJ2-2, the V gene TRBV12-3 or TRBV12-4, with D possibly TRBD2 on 5 matching bases. The CDR3 is made up of 14 amino acids. Trimming stripped 6 bases from V and 0 bases from J, with 8 bases between. The DNA for the CDR3 is TGTGCCAGCAGGGCGGACTCGAACACCGGGGAGCTGTTTTTT. This encodes CASRADSNTGELFF.

This clonotype was recorded a few times. V is TRBV6-1 and J is TRBJ2-1, with unresolved D. CDR3 length: 16 residues. Trimming cost V 6 bases and J 0 bases, with 15 bases left between them. Germline V gene data show CDR1 as MNHNS and CDR2 as SASEGT. Here the CDR3 reads CASSTDTSSSYNEQFF. CDR3 DNA sequence: TGTGCCAGCAGCACAGACACCTCGAGCTCCTACAATGAGCAGTTCTTC.

This clonotype was detected a few times. The gene calls are TRBV7-2 and TRBJ2-2, with TRBD1 matching 11 bases. With 6 bases clipped from V and 6 bases from J, the junction kept 6 bases outside the gene matches. Germline CDR1 reads SGHTA; CDR2 reads FQGNSA. The CDR3 is 15 amino acids. CDR3 sequence reads: CASRSAGQGAGELFF. For the CDR3, the DNA is TGTGCCAGCAGGTCTGCGGGACAGGGGGCCGGGGAGCTGTTTTTT.

The chain carries TRBV20-1 and TRBJ1-3, with 8 nucleotides matching TRBD1. In germline, CDR1 is DFQATT, CDR2 SNEGSKA (reference sequence). V trimming: 6 bases; J trimming: 0 bases; junction bases outside the gene matches: 7. The CDR3 spans 15 residues. The CDR3: CSARPDRGSGNTIYF. The CDR3 DNA reads TGCAGTGCGAGACCAGACAGGGGCTCTGGAAACACCATATATTTT.

The chain employs TRBV29-1 and TRBJ1-2; D unclear. Trimming cost V 3 bases and J 5 bases, with 13 bases left between them. This CDR3 has 13 residues. CDR1 SQVTM and CDR2 ANQGSEA come from the germline V gene. The CDR3 here is CSVDPSGGYGYTF. As DNA, the CDR3 is TGCAGCGTTGATCCCTCGGGAGGATATGGCTACACCTTC. The full variable domain, in which reference TRBV29-1 and TRBJ1-2 provide the parts outside the CDR3, is SAVISQKPSRDICQRGTSLTIQCQVDSQVTMMFWYRQQPGQSLTLIATANQGSEATYESGFVIDKFPISRPNLTFSTLTVSNMSPEDSSIYLCSVDPSGGYGYTFGSGTRLTVV.

The chain combines TRBV4-3 with TRBJ2-3; possibly TRBD1 for D (5 bases). The CDR3 runs to 16 residues. Trimming took off 3 bases at V and 1 base at J, with 14 bases between the two ends. Per germline, CDR1 LGHNA and CDR2 YSLEER. The CDR3 loop is CASSQSRVYGTDTQYF. In DNA form, the CDR3 reads TGCGCCAGCAGCCAGAGCAGGGTGTACGGCACAGATACGCAGTATTTT.